The rows below give T cell receptor beta chains drawn from one sample of a study of blood T cell repertoires in COVID-19. Profiling relied on immunoSEQ multiplex PCR, and the TCRdb table lists in-frame clones only, not all of them. Of 200,000 to 250,000 clones in the sample, approximately 86% were seen once. Source material: peripheral blood. Receptors originate from a woman older than 75 with acute or convalescent COVID-19. The CDR3 runs from the conserved cysteine through the conserved F or W. D genes are given only for firm matches. Clone sizes are given selectively: once, few, many, or a class where the clone is expanded.

cdr3_aa: CSVLVGSGNQPQHF; cdr3_nt: TGCAGCGTTCTTGTCGGCAGCGGCAATCAGCCCCAGCATTTT; d_call: .; j_call: TRBJ1-5; v_call: TRBV29-1; clone_size: .
cdr3_aa: CASGLAGQLGTEAFF; cdr3_nt: TGTGCTAGTGGTTTGGCGGGACAGCTGGGGACTGAAGCTTTCTTT; d_call: TRBD1; j_call: TRBJ1-1; v_call: TRBV12-5; clone_size: .
cdr3_aa: CASNRGGRSTDTQYF; cdr3_nt: TGTGCCAGCAACAGGGGGGGGCGTAGCACAGATACGCAGTATTTT; d_call: .; j_call: TRBJ2-3; v_call: TRBV6-5; clone_size: .
cdr3_aa: CASSPAGARNQPQHF; cdr3_nt: TGTGCCAGCAGCCCAGCGGGTGCGCGCAATCAGCCCCAGCATTTT; d_call: .; j_call: TRBJ1-5; v_call: TRBV3-1/TRBV3-2; clone_size: .
cdr3_aa: CASRTGQFEAFF; cdr3_nt: TGTGCCAGCAGGACCGGACAGTTCGAAGCTTTCTTT; d_call: .; j_call: TRBJ1-1; v_call: TRBV2; clone_size: .
cdr3_aa: CASILTGGGNQPQHF; cdr3_nt: TGTGCCAGCATTCTGACGGGAGGGGGGAATCAGCCCCAGCATTTT; d_call: .; j_call: TRBJ1-5; v_call: TRBV6-6; clone_size: .
cdr3_aa: CASSFSQGPPQHF; cdr3_nt: TGTGCCAGCAGTTTCTCACAGGGTCCGCCCCAGCATTTT; d_call: .; j_call: TRBJ1-5; v_call: TRBV28; clone_size: .
cdr3_aa: CASSLGPGQGNRDQPQHF; cdr3_nt: TGTGCCAGCAGCTTAGGCCCGGGACAGGGTAATAGAGATCAGCCCCAGCATTTT; d_call: TRBD1; j_call: TRBJ1-5; v_call: TRBV11-3; clone_size: .
cdr3_aa: CASSLAGGGRANEQFF; cdr3_nt: TGTGCCAGCAGTTTAGCCGGGGGGGGCCGGGCTAATGAGCAGTTCTTC; d_call: TRBD2; j_call: TRBJ2-1; v_call: TRBV28; clone_size: .
cdr3_aa: CASSRGLAGGSTDTQYF; cdr3_nt: TGCGCCAGCAGCAGGGGACTAGCGGGAGGGAGCACAGATACGCAGTATTTT; d_call: TRBD2; j_call: TRBJ2-3; v_call: TRBV5-1; clone_size: .
cdr3_aa: CASSEGGLVYGYTF; cdr3_nt: TGTGCCAGCAGTGAAGGCGGGCTCGTCTATGGCTACACCTTC; d_call: .; j_call: TRBJ1-2; v_call: TRBV6-1; clone_size: .
cdr3_aa: CASSSSPGRDYGYTF; cdr3_nt: TGTGCCAGCAGTTCCTCCCCAGGCAGGGACTATGGCTACACCTTC; d_call: .; j_call: TRBJ1-2; v_call: TRBV27; clone_size: .
cdr3_aa: CASSQTLRDYYEQYF; cdr3_nt: TGTGCCAGCAGCCAAACCCTTCGAGACTACTACGAGCAGTACTTC; d_call: .; j_call: TRBJ2-7; v_call: TRBV4-2; clone_size: few
cdr3_aa: CASSVASSYNEQFF; cdr3_nt: TGTGCCAGCAGCGTAGCCAGCTCCTACAATGAGCAGTTCTTC; d_call: .; j_call: TRBJ2-1; v_call: TRBV9; clone_size: few
cdr3_aa: CASTPDRPLNTEAFF; cdr3_nt: TGTGCCAGCACCCCAGACAGACCCTTGAACACTGAAGCTTTCTTT; d_call: .; j_call: TRBJ1-1; v_call: TRBV6-5; clone_size: .
cdr3_aa: CASRDTTGLNQPQHF; cdr3_nt: TGTGCCAGCAGAGATACGACAGGGCTCAATCAGCCCCAGCATTTT; d_call: TRBD1; j_call: TRBJ1-5; v_call: TRBV6-5; clone_size: .
cdr3_aa: CAWSARDRGAPGELFF; cdr3_nt: TGTGCCTGGAGTGCCCGGGACAGGGGCGCCCCCGGGGAGCTGTTTTTT; d_call: TRBD1; j_call: TRBJ2-2; v_call: TRBV30; clone_size: .
cdr3_aa: CASSTDRVGQHF; cdr3_nt: TGTGCCAGCAGTACGGACAGGGTAGGCCAGCATTTT; d_call: TRBD1; j_call: TRBJ1-5; v_call: TRBV6-6; clone_size: .
cdr3_aa: CASSLVGQGIYEQFF; cdr3_nt: TGTGCCAGCAGCTTAGTGGGACAGGGTATCTATGAGCAGTTCTTC; d_call: TRBD1; j_call: TRBJ2-1; v_call: TRBV11-2; clone_size: .
cdr3_aa: CASSPRLQGADGYTF; cdr3_nt: TGTGCCAGCAGCCCCAGATTGCAGGGGGCGGATGGCTACACCTTC; d_call: TRBD1; j_call: TRBJ1-2; v_call: TRBV5-6; clone_size: .
cdr3_aa: CASSISNEQFF; cdr3_nt: TGTGCCAGTAGTATTAGCAATGAGCAGTTCTTC; d_call: .; j_call: TRBJ2-1; v_call: TRBV19; clone_size: .
cdr3_aa: CASSWSGQDGRGYTF; cdr3_nt: TGTGCCAGCAGTTGGTCGGGACAGGACGGGCGTGGCTACACCTTC; d_call: TRBD1; j_call: TRBJ1-2; v_call: TRBV6-6; clone_size: .
cdr3_aa: CASNRQGRSGDEQFF; cdr3_nt: TGTGCCAGCAATAGACAGGGTAGAAGTGGGGATGAGCAGTTCTTC; d_call: TRBD1; j_call: TRBJ2-1; v_call: TRBV6-5; clone_size: .
cdr3_aa: CASSTTENQETQYF; cdr3_nt: TGTGCCAGTAGTACGACAGAGAACCAAGAGACCCAGTACTTC; d_call: .; j_call: TRBJ2-5; v_call: TRBV19; clone_size: .
cdr3_aa: CASSGGDHRFEQFF; cdr3_nt: TGCGCCAGCAGCGGAGGGGACCACCGATTTGAGCAGTTCTTC; d_call: .; j_call: TRBJ2-1; v_call: TRBV5-1; clone_size: .
cdr3_aa: CASSLRERGNNSPLHF; cdr3_nt: TGTGCCAGCAGCTTAAGAGAGAGGGGGAATAATTCACCCCTCCACTTT; d_call: .; j_call: TRBJ1-6; v_call: TRBV7-9; clone_size: .
cdr3_aa: CAIRARTDTDTQYF; cdr3_nt: TGTGCCATCAGGGCCCGGACAGACACAGATACGCAGTATTTT; d_call: .; j_call: TRBJ2-3; v_call: TRBV10-3; clone_size: .
cdr3_aa: CASSLSGDGYTF; cdr3_nt: TGTGCCAGCAGCTTATCGGGGGATGGCTACACCTTC; d_call: .; j_call: TRBJ1-2; v_call: TRBV7-3; clone_size: .
cdr3_aa: CASSMGGWNQPQHF; cdr3_nt: TGTGCCAGCAGTATGGGGGGTTGGAATCAGCCCCAGCATTTT; d_call: .; j_call: TRBJ1-5; v_call: TRBV6-2/TRBV6-3; clone_size: .
cdr3_aa: CASSFGLAGGISYEQYF; cdr3_nt: TGTGCCAGCAGCTTTGGACTAGCGGGGGGTATCTCCTACGAGCAGTACTTC; d_call: TRBD2; j_call: TRBJ2-7; v_call: TRBV7-2; clone_size: .
cdr3_aa: CASSLVGRANTEAFF; cdr3_nt: TGTGCCAGCAGCTTAGTGGGCAGGGCGAACACTGAAGCTTTCTTT; d_call: .; j_call: TRBJ1-1; v_call: TRBV13; clone_size: .
cdr3_aa: CASSVSGTLHYNEQFF; cdr3_nt: TGTGCCAGCAGCGTCTCCGGGACACTGCACTACAATGAGCAGTTCTTC; d_call: .; j_call: TRBJ2-1; v_call: TRBV9; clone_size: .
cdr3_aa: CASSPRGDRTEAFF; cdr3_nt: TGTGCCAGCAGCCCTAGAGGAGACAGGACTGAAGCTTTCTTT; d_call: .; j_call: TRBJ1-1; v_call: TRBV11-2; clone_size: .
cdr3_aa: CASSQLTATDTQYF; cdr3_nt: TGTGCCAGCTCACAACTGACAGCCACAGATACGCAGTATTTT; d_call: .; j_call: TRBJ2-3; v_call: TRBV18; clone_size: .
cdr3_aa: CASSKIEGYGYTF; cdr3_nt: TGTGCCAGTAGTAAAATCGAGGGTTATGGCTACACCTTC; d_call: .; j_call: TRBJ1-2; v_call: TRBV19; clone_size: .
cdr3_aa: CASRHNSGNTIYF; cdr3_nt: TGTGCCAGTAGGCACAACTCTGGAAACACCATATATTTT; d_call: .; j_call: TRBJ1-3; v_call: TRBV19; clone_size: .
cdr3_aa: CAIEAGELSYNEQFF; cdr3_nt: TGTGCCATTGAGGCGGGGGAGCTCTCCTACAATGAGCAGTTCTTC; d_call: TRBD2; j_call: TRBJ2-1; v_call: TRBV7-8; clone_size: .
cdr3_aa: CASSHGQGVTNEKLFF; cdr3_nt: TGCGCCAGCAGCCACGGACAGGGCGTTACTAATGAAAAACTGTTTTTT; d_call: TRBD1; j_call: TRBJ1-4; v_call: TRBV5-1; clone_size: .
cdr3_aa: CASSIDPGRVYEQFF; cdr3_nt: TGTGCCAGTAGTATAGATCCTGGCAGGGTTTATGAGCAGTTCTTC; d_call: .; j_call: TRBJ2-1; v_call: TRBV19; clone_size: once
cdr3_aa: CASSVGQGGRQPQHF; cdr3_nt: TGTGCCAGCAGCGTTGGACAGGGAGGAAGGCAGCCCCAGCATTTT; d_call: TRBD1; j_call: TRBJ1-5; v_call: TRBV7-3; clone_size: once
cdr3_aa: CASSLGTSSETQYF; cdr3_nt: TGTGCCAGCAGCTTAGGGACTAGCTCAGAGACCCAGTACTTC; d_call: TRBD2; j_call: TRBJ2-5; v_call: TRBV7-2; clone_size: .
cdr3_aa: CASSSQGGRDRGNTGELFF; cdr3_nt: TGCGCCAGCAGCTCCCAAGGGGGCCGGGACAGGGGGAACACCGGGGAGCTGTTTTTT; d_call: TRBD1; j_call: TRBJ2-2; v_call: TRBV4-1; clone_size: .
cdr3_aa: CASSLNIDQPQHF; cdr3_nt: TGTGCCAGCAGCTTGAATATCGATCAGCCCCAGCATTTT; d_call: .; j_call: TRBJ1-5; v_call: TRBV5-4; clone_size: few
cdr3_aa: CASSLGPATNEKLFF; cdr3_nt: TGCGCCAGCAGCTTGGGGCCAGCAACTAATGAAAAACTGTTTTTT; d_call: .; j_call: TRBJ1-4; v_call: TRBV5-1; clone_size: .
cdr3_aa: CASKRTSRGLPDTQYF; cdr3_nt: TGTGCCAGCAAGAGAACCTCACGAGGACTCCCCGATACGCAGTATTTT; d_call: .; j_call: TRBJ2-3; v_call: TRBV2; clone_size: few
cdr3_aa: CASSQDFLSYNEQFF; cdr3_nt: TGTGCCAGCAGCCAAGACTTCCTGTCCTACAATGAGCAGTTCTTC; d_call: .; j_call: TRBJ2-1; v_call: TRBV3-1/TRBV3-2; clone_size: .
cdr3_aa: CASSLGLAGAELETQYF; cdr3_nt: TGTGCCAGCAGTTTGGGACTAGCGGGGGCTGAATTGGAGACCCAGTACTTC; d_call: TRBD2; j_call: TRBJ2-5; v_call: TRBV27; clone_size: .
cdr3_aa: CASSDRGLSTDTQYF; cdr3_nt: TGTGCCAGTAGCGACAGGGGGCTAAGCACAGATACGCAGTATTTT; d_call: TRBD1; j_call: TRBJ2-3; v_call: TRBV19; clone_size: .
cdr3_aa: CASSSTTGAEAFF; cdr3_nt: TGTGCCAGCAGCTCGACGACAGGGGCTGAAGCTTTCTTT; d_call: TRBD1; j_call: TRBJ1-1; v_call: TRBV5-6; clone_size: .
cdr3_aa: CASSLGRQSNQPQHF; cdr3_nt: TGTGCCAGCAGCTTAGGCCGACAGAGCAATCAGCCCCAGCATTTT; d_call: .; j_call: TRBJ1-5; v_call: TRBV7-2; clone_size: once
cdr3_aa: CAISDRLTVGNQPQHF; cdr3_nt: TGTGCCATCAGTGACCGATTGACAGTGGGCAATCAGCCCCAGCATTTT; d_call: .; j_call: TRBJ1-5; v_call: TRBV10-3; clone_size: .
cdr3_aa: CATRTHGSTGRETQYF; cdr3_nt: TGTGCCACCAGGACCCACGGTTCGACAGGGAGAGAGACCCAGTACTTC; d_call: TRBD1; j_call: TRBJ2-5; v_call: TRBV15; clone_size: .
cdr3_aa: CAWSVENKCTF; cdr3_nt: TGTGCCTGGAGTGTTGAGAATAAATGCACCTTC; d_call: .; j_call: TRBJ1-2; v_call: TRBV30; clone_size: .